The clone carrying this T cell receptor (beta chain) occurred a few times. This entry belongs to a study of blood T cell repertoires in COVID-19. This table comes from immunoSEQ multiplex PCR, and its TCRdb copy is limited to in-frame clones, with some not included. The sample shows 210,000 or so clones, less than 85% of them seen only once. This clonotype was sampled from a man aged 45-60 years who had recovered from COVID-19. The sample consisted of peripheral blood.

In nucleotides, the CDR3 is TGTGCCAGCAGTTACGCCGGGACAGGGTCTGAAAAACTGTTTTTT. It yields the protein CASSYAGTGSEKLFF. This chain connects TRBV6-2 or TRBV6-3 to TRBJ1-4, with 9 bases lining up with TRBD1. This CDR3 spans 15 amino acids. Germline assignment: CDR1 MNHEY and CDR2 SVGEGT. J gave up 7 bases and V 2 bases, and 5 bases lay outside the gene matches.